This T cell receptor beta chain was observed in a study of T cells in localized non-small cell lung cancer. Study-wide results and caveats: Heterogeneity remains possible, as sequencing covered one tumor region only. Adjacent lung held a median around 60 of the top 100 tumor clones. It was uninvolved adjacent lung that showed the highest T cell clonality, exceeding tumor. A denser population of T cells in blood accompanied longer overall survival.

Produced via immunoSEQ multiplex PCR; TCRdb's table is partial and in-frame only. The table lists about 2,100 clones, over 20% of them singletons. Trimming stripped 4 bases from V and 2 bases from J, with 8 bases between. The CDR3 spans 13 residues. Looked up from germline, CDR1 is MNHGY and CDR2 is SAAAGT. The table lists this clone with a few counts. Its antigen is unidentified. This specimen was lung tumor tissue, taken before any cancer treatment. This TCR derives from a woman aged 40-75 years with stage II squamous cell lung carcinoma. V gene TRBV6-8 combines with J gene TRBJ1-1, with D uncertain. CDR3 sequence: CASSSPANTEAFF. CDR3 bases: TGTGCCAGCAGTTCCCCAGCAAACACTGAAGCTTTCTTT.